This TCR beta chain was observed in a study of beta chain features in type 1 diabetes. As for the study in general: Sorted cells examined across all samples numbered 85 million to 130 million. The study, taken as a whole, reports: In every one of the four CD4+ subsets, TCRB CDR3s were moderately but significantly shorter in Type 1 diabetes patients. It was among patients, rather than healthy donors, that naive, central memory and Treg TCRB repertoires appeared more similar.

The ends were cut back, 3 bases at V and 2 bases at J, with 7 bases in the middle. Germline lookup yields CDR1 SGHRS and CDR2 YFSETQ. This CDR3 comprises 13 residues. With regard to this clone: No antigen is known for it.

Sequencing targeted expressed TCRB transcripts, as all isolated RNA had been reverse transcribed. TCRdb's table, derived via immunoSEQ multiplex PCR, lists solely in-frame clones and lacks some. The data contain 150,000 to 200,000 clones, 63% of them singletons. The sequence was obtained from a man under 40 with type 1 diabetes. The sequenced sample was naive CD4+ T cells from blood. The J gene is TRBJ2-3, the V gene TRBV5-1, with D uncertain. The CDR3 spells CASSSGDTDTQYF. CDR3 bases: TGCGCCAGCAGCTCTGGGGACACAGATACGCAGTATTTT.